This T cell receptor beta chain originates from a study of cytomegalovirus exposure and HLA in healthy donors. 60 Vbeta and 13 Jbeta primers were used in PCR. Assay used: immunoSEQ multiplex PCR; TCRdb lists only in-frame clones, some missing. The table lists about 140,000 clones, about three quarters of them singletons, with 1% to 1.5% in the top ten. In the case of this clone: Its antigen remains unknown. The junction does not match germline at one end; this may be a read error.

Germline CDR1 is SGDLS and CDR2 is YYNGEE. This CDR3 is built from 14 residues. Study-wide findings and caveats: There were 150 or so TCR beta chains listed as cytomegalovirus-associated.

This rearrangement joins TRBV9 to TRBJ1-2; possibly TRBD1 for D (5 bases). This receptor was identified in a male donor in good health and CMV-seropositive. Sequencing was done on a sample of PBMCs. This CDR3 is CASSRGEVRVGYPF. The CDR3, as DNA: TGTGCCAGCAGCAGGGGTGAAGTCCGAGTTGGCTACCCCTTC.